This T cell receptor (beta chain) was sequenced in a study of T-cell reconstitution after alpha-beta-depleted transplantation in children. Germline V gene data show CDR1 as DFQATT and CDR2 as SNEGSKA (reference sequence). The CDR3 runs to 13 residues. With V trimmed by 5 bases and J by 7 bases, 7 bases remained unmatched. This clonotype came up many times. This sample's TCRbeta library carried unique molecular identifier barcodes. One entry per CDR3 protein, called by TCRdb with MiXCR from the PCR reads. The data hold hundreds of thousands of distinct CDR3 sequences, with approximately 15% observed a single time.

The material sequenced was PBMCs from the stem cell graft donor, taken from the stem cell graft. The sequence was collected from a human donor who donated a stem cell graft to a child with acute myeloid leukemia. This chain uses TRBV20-1 with TRBJ1-4; 7 bases are a match to TRBD1. CDR3 sequence (DNA): TGCAGTGCTTTACAGGGGTGGGTTGAAAAACTGTTTTTT. Translation: CSALQGWVEKLFF.